These 2 T cell receptor beta chains came from one sample sequenced in a study of blood T cell repertoires in COVID-19. Measured with immunoSEQ multiplex PCR; TCRdb has only the in-frame clones, and not every one. The sample comprises around 400,000 clones, 91% of which are singletons, and more than 0.85% rests with the top ten. The sample comprised PBMCs or T cells enriched from blood (not recorded which). The receptors come from a woman aged 40 to 50 who had been exposed to COVID-19.

Here the CDR3 reads CASGPDTTWDTQYF. CDR3 nucleotides: TGTGCTAGTGGTCCTGACACAACCTGGGATACGCAGTATTTT. The rearrangement links TRBV12-5 to TRBJ2-3, with D uncertain. Trimming pared 5 bases from V and 6 bases from J, leaving 15 bases between. CDR3 length: 14 residues. Germline V CDR1 and CDR2: LGHNT, FRNRAP.

The table lists this clone with a count of one. This chain joins TRBV10-1 and TRBJ2-5; D unclear. CDR3 length: 16 amino acids. The germline gives CDR1 WNHNN, CDR2 SYGVQD (reference sequence). Trimming removed 0 bases at V and 2 bases at J, with 13 bases between. The CDR3 DNA follows: TGCGCCAGCAGTGAGTCGGCAGGCCCTGGGCAAGAGACCCAGTACTTC. Its protein is CASSESAGPGQETQYF.